The 14 T cell receptor beta chains listed next were all sequenced from one sample in a study of blood T cell repertoires in COVID-19. The repertoire was sequenced with immunoSEQ multiplex PCR; TCRdb's copy has only in-frame clones and lacks some. The sample carries fewer than 350,000 clones, approximately 91% recorded once. The sample was PBMCs or T cells enriched from blood (not recorded which). These receptors originate from a woman aged 25 to 39 who had recovered from COVID-19.

The chain combines TRBV27 with TRBJ2-1; 7 bases line up with TRBD2. The CDR3 has 20 amino acids. Unmatched junction bases numbered 20, after V lost 6 bases and J lost 0 bases. CDR1 and CDR2 (germline): MNHEY, SMNVEV (reference sequence). The CDR3 region is CASSLSPPVGEGFSYNEQFF. CDR3 nucleotide sequence: TGTGCCAGCAGCCTATCCCCACCCGTTGGGGAGGGATTCTCCTACAATGAGCAGTTCTTC.

This clone has just a few counts. The rearrangement uses TRBV19 and TRBJ1-1; 7 bases map to TRBD1. The CDR3 spans 17 residues. V shed 2 bases, J shed 0 bases, and the junction held 9 bases outside the gene matches. Germline CDR1 is LNHDA and CDR2 is SQIVND (reference sequence). The CDR3 DNA sequence: TGTGCCAGTAGTATAAACAGGGGAACGGCGGTGAACACTGAAGCTTTCTTT. Translated, it gives CASSINRGTAVNTEAFF.

The V and J genes are TRBV24-1 and TRBJ1-2; D is perhaps TRBD1 (6 bases). V was pared by 2 bases and J by 0 bases, with 9 bases between. This CDR3 has 15 amino acids. CDR1 KGHDR and CDR2 SFDVKD come from the germline V gene. The CDR3 DNA sequence: TGTGCCACCAGTGATTGGACAGATCCTAACTATGGCTACACCTTC. This translates into CATSDWTDPNYGYTF.

The V gene is TRBV9, the J gene TRBJ1-2; 11 nucleotides agree with TRBD1. V gave up 3 bases and J gave up 4 bases; unmatched junction bases: 11. Per the germline V gene, CDR1 is SGDLS and CDR2 is YYNGEE. The CDR3 spans 17 residues. In DNA, the CDR3 is TGTGCCAGCAGCGCCGGACAGGGGGCGGTCAATCCCTATGGCTACACCTTC. This translates into CASSAGQGAVNPYGYTF.

The chain is built from TRBV5-1 and TRBJ1-1; weak D call: TRBD1 (5 bases). V was shortened by 3 bases and J by 3 bases, with 15 bases between the two germline ends. The CDR3 contains 15 residues. Germline V gives CDR1 SGHRS, CDR2 YFSETQ. CDR3 region: CASSSTQGRDTEAFF. In DNA, the CDR3 is TGCGCCAGCAGCTCAACCCAGGGAAGGGACACTGAAGCTTTCTTT.

The chain joins TRBV4-3 to TRBJ2-3; D is possibly TRBD1 (6 bases). The V end lost 0 bases, the J end lost 1 base, and 14 bases lay between the germline ends. The CDR3 totals 17 residues. Germline assignment: CDR1 LGHNA and CDR2 YSLEER. CDR3 nucleotides: TGCGCCAGCAGCCAAGAGGTACAGGGAAGGGGCACAGATACGCAGTATTTT. Amino acid sequence: CASSQEVQGRGTDTQYF.

The chain recombines TRBV15 with TRBJ1-6, with 7 bases identical to TRBD1. Per germline, CDR1 LNHNV and CDR2 YYDKDF (reference sequence). The V and J ends lost 3 bases and 7 bases, in that order; junction bases with no gene match: 9. This CDR3 contains 16 residues. The CDR3: CATSRAWDSKNSPLHF. The CDR3 region has the DNA TGTGCCACCAGCAGGGCTTGGGACAGCAAGAATTCACCCCTCCACTTT.

The chain uses TRBV4-3 and TRBJ1-2; D uncertain. Trimming left V 4 bases short and J 13 bases short, with 13 bases between. Germline-derived CDR1 and CDR2 are LGHNA and YSLEER. The CDR3 spans 11 residues. CDR3 amino acids: CASSRKTDPTF. CDR3 coding DNA: TGCGCCAGCAGCCGCAAAACAGACCCCACCTTC.

J is TRBJ1-1 and V is TRBV4-3; D remains ambiguous. This CDR3 has 17 residues. With 0 bases removed from V and 4 bases from J, the gap between germline ends came to 18 bases. CDR1 and CDR2 from the germline V gene are LGHNA and YSLEER. The CDR3 region is CASSQDTPAGGVTEAFF. In DNA form, the CDR3 reads TGCGCCAGCAGCCAAGACACCCCCGCCGGCGGGGTCACTGAAGCTTTCTTT.

This chain uses TRBV25-1 with TRBJ1-4; TRBD1 might be the D (6 bases). Germline lookup yields CDR1 MGHDK and CDR2 SYGVNS. The CDR3 consists of 16 residues. V lost 8 bases, J lost 0 bases, and 16 bases lay in between. The CDR3 is CASSTPQGSTNEKLFF. The CDR3 DNA is TGTGCCAGCTCGACCCCACAGGGTTCAACTAATGAAAAACTGTTTTTT.

This sequence joins TRBV24-1 and TRBJ2-5; weak D call: TRBD1 (5 bases). V was pared by 4 bases and J by 4 bases, with 15 bases between. This CDR3 spans 15 amino acids. Germline CDR1 KGHDR, CDR2 SFDVKD. The CDR3 DNA is TGTGCCACCAGTGACAGCAGGGCGACCGGAGAGACCCAGTACTTC. This sequence encodes CATSDSRATGETQYF.

The CDR3 reads CASTPSGASSYEQYF. As DNA, the CDR3 is TGTGCCAGCACGCCGAGCGGGGCCAGTTCCTACGAGCAGTACTTC. The chain carries TRBV18 and TRBJ2-7; 7 bases are shared with TRBD2. This CDR3 is 15 amino acids long. J lost 1 base, V lost 8 bases, and 11 bases had no gene match. The germline CDR1 and CDR2 sequences are KGHSH and LQKENI.

V usage is TRBV5-6 and J usage is TRBJ1-2; the D gene is possibly TRBD1 (6 bases). The CDR3 is 13 amino acids. V was trimmed by 4 bases and J by 4 bases, leaving 11 bases between them. Looked up from germline, CDR1 is SGHDT and CDR2 is YYEEEE. CDR3 DNA: TGTGCCAGCAGCCGGGGACAAGTCTATGGCTACACCTTC. As protein: CASSRGQVYGYTF.

The sample holds one count of this clone. The V gene is TRBV5-1, the J gene TRBJ2-1, with D possibly TRBD2 on 5 matching bases. V shed 5 bases and J shed 9 bases, with 9 bases lying between them. The CDR3 is made up of 11 amino acids. Germline CDR1 reads SGHRS; CDR2 reads YFSETQ. This CDR3 reads CASSSEGEQFF. For the CDR3, the DNA is TGCGCCAGCAGTTCAGAGGGTGAGCAGTTCTTC.